What follows are 10 T cell receptor beta chains derived from one specimen sequenced in a study of T cells in localized non-small cell lung cancer. Using immunoSEQ multiplex PCR, the repertoire was profiled, and TCRdb retains in-frame clones only, with some absent. The sample shows 25,000 or so clones, about 86% of them seen only once. The sample in question was peripheral blood, obtained before any cancer treatment. These receptors were collected from a female donor older than 55 with stage I lung adenocarcinoma.

V is TRBV29-1 and J is TRBJ2-2; no reliable D call. The germline V gene encodes CDR1 SQVTM and CDR2 ANQGSEA. V was trimmed by 6 bases and J by 7 bases, leaving 9 bases between them. The CDR3 spans 11 residues. CDR3 sequence reads: CSVSSGGELFF. CDR3 sequence (DNA): TGCAGCGTCTCATCGGGCGGGGAGCTGTTTTTT.

J is TRBJ2-3 and V is TRBV6-5; 7 nucleotides match TRBD2. Germline V gene data show CDR1 as MNHEY and CDR2 as SVGAGI. This CDR3 contains 16 residues. J was trimmed by 3 bases and V by 4 bases; bases with no gene match: 10. The CDR3 sequence: CASSSPRGEGTDTQYF. The DNA for the CDR3 is TGTGCCAGCAGTTCCCCCCGGGGGGAGGGGACAGATACGCAGTATTTT.

The chain is built from TRBV6-5 and TRBJ2-7; TRBD1 agrees at 8 bases. In germline, CDR1 is MNHEY, CDR2 SVGAGI. J lost 3 bases, V lost 6 bases, and 7 bases had no gene match. There are 14 residues in the CDR3. CDR3 DNA: TGTGCCAGCAGATTTGCCGGGACAGGCTACGAGCAGTACTTC. Its translation: CASRFAGTGYEQYF.

This clone was found once. The chain recombines TRBV5-4 with TRBJ1-5; 8 bases are shared with TRBD1. The CDR3 contains 16 residues. V lost 4 bases and J lost 2; bases outside the gene matches: 8. CDR1 and CDR2 from the germline V gene are SGHNT and YYREEE (reference sequence). The CDR3, as DNA: TGTGCCAGCAGCCGTTACCCGGGACAGGGCAATCAGCCCCAGCATTTT. Its translation is CASSRYPGQGNQPQHF.

The chain recombines TRBV9 with TRBJ2-3; the D is unclear. Trimming left V 0 bases short and J 4 bases short, with 3 bases between. The CDR3 is 12 residues long. Germline CDR1 reads SGDLS; CDR2 reads YYNGEE. DNA for the CDR3: TGTGCCAGCAGCGTAGAGGCAGATACGCAGTATTTT. This gives the protein CASSVEADTQYF.

This chain joins TRBV10-3 and TRBJ2-7; possibly TRBD2 for D (5 bases). The germline V gene has CDR1 ENHRY and CDR2 SYGVKD. Trimming took 0 bases from V and 3 from J, leaving 9 bases between them. This CDR3 has 14 amino acids. This CDR3 reads CAISESGRDYEQYF. The CDR3 region has the DNA TGTGCCATCAGTGAGTCGGGCCGGGACTACGAGCAGTACTTC.

The rearrangement uses TRBV7-3 and TRBJ1-1; no reliable D call. The germline V and J ends were trimmed by 1 base and 5 bases, with 8 bases remaining between them. This CDR3 spans 13 amino acids. Germline V gene data show CDR1 as SGHTA and CDR2 as FQGTGA. This CDR3 reads CASSLREATEAFF. The DNA of the CDR3 is TGTGCCAGCAGCTTAAGAGAGGCGACTGAAGCTTTCTTT.

This clone appeared a single time. At one end, the junction sequence differs from germline, possibly due to a read error. The rearrangement joins TRBV7-7 to TRBJ2-7; 9 nucleotides align to TRBD1. Germline V CDR1 and CDR2: SSHAT, FNYEAQ (reference sequence). The CDR3 is 15 amino acids. The CDR3 sequence: CASSLGQGSTYEQYF. The CDR3, as DNA: TGTGCTAGCAGCTTAGGACAGGGGTCGACCTACGAGCAGTACTTC.

This clone was seen only a few times. One end of the junction fails to match germline, which may point to a read error. This chain links TRBV2 with TRBJ2-7; TRBD1 aligns across 11 bases. The CDR3 contains 14 residues. Germline lookup yields CDR1 SNHLY and CDR2 FYNNEI. The CDR3 is CASSGDRGTSPASF. The CDR3 nucleotides are TGTGCCAGCAGCGGGGACAGGGGGACGTCTCCCGCGTCCTTC.

CDR3 coding DNA: TGTGCCAGCAGCTTGGGAGGACTAGCGGGGTTCACCGGGGAGCTGTTTTTT. Translation: CASSLGGLAGFTGELFF. This chain uses TRBV5-4 with TRBJ2-2; TRBD2 matches 12 bases. Per the germline V gene, CDR1 is SGHNT and CDR2 is YYREEE (reference sequence). The J segment lost 4 bases and the V segment lost 0 bases, leaving 4 bases of the junction unmatched. This CDR3 spans 17 amino acids.